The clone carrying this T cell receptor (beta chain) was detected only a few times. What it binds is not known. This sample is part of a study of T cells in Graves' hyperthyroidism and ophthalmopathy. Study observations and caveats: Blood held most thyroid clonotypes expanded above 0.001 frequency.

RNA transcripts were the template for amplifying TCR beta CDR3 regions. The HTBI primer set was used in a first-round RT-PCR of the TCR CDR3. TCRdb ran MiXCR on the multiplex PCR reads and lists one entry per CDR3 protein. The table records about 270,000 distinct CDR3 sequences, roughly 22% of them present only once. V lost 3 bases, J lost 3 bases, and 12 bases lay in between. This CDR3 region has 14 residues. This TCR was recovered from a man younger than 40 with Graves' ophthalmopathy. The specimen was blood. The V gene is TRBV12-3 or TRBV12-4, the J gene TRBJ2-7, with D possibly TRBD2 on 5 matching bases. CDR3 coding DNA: TGTGCCAGCAGTTTTGAGGGCCGAATCTACGAGCAGTACTTC. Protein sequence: CASSFEGRIYEQYF.